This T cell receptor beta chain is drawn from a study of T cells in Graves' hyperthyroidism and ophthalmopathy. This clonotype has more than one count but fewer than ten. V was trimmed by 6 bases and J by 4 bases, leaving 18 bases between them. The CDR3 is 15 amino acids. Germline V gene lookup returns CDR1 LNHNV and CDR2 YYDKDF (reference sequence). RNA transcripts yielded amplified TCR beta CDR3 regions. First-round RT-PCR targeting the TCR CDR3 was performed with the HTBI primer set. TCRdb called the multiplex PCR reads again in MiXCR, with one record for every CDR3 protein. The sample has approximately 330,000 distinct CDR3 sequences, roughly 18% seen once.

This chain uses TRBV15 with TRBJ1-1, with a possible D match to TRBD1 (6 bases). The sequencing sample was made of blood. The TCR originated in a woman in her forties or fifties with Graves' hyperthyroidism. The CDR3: CATRIRNRDGTEAFF. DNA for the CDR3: TGTGCCACCAGAATAAGAAACAGGGACGGCACTGAAGCTTTCTTT. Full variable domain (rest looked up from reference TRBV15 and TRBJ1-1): DAMVIQNPRYQVTQFGKPVTLSCSQTLNHNVMYWYQQKSSQAPKLLFHYYDKDFNNEADTPDNFQSRRPNTSFCFLDIRSPGLGDTAMYLCATRIRNRDGTEAFFGQGTRLTVV.